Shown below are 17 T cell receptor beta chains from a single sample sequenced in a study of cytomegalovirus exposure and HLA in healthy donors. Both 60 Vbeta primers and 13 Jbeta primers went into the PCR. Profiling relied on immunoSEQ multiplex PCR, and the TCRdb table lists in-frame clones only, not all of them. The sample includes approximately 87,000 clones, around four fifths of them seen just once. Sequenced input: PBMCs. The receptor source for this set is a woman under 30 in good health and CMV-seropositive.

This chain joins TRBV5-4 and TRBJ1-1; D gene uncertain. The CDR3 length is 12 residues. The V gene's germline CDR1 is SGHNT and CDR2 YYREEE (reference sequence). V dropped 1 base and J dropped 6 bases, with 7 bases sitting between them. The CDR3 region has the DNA TGTGCCAGCAGCTTGAGCCGAGCTGAAGCTTTCTTT. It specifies CASSLSRAEAFF.

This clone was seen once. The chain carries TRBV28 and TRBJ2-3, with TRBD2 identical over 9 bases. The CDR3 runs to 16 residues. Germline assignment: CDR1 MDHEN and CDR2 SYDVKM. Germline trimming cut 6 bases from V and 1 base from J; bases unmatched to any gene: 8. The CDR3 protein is CASSPTTSGGTDTQYF. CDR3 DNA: TGTGCCAGCAGCCCAACGACTAGCGGCGGCACAGATACGCAGTATTTT.

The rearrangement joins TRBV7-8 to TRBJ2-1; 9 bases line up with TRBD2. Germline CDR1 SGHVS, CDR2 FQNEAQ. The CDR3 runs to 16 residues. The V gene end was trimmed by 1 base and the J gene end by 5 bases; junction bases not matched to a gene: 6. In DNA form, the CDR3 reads TGTGCCAGCAGCTTAGGGCTAGCGGGGACCAACAATGAGCAGTTCTTC. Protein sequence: CASSLGLAGTNNEQFF.

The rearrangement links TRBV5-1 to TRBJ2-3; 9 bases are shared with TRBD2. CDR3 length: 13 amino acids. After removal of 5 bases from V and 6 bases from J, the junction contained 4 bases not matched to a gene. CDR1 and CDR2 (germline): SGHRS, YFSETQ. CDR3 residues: CASRLREGDTQYF. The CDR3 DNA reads TGCGCCAGCAGACTGCGGGAGGGCGATACGCAGTATTTT. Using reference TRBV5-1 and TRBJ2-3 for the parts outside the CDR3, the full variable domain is KAGVTQTPRYLIKTRGQQVTLSCSPISGHRSVSWYQQTPGQGLQFLFEYFSETQRNKGNFPGRFSGRQFSNSRSEMNVSTLELGDSALYLCASRLREGDTQYFGPGTRLTVL.

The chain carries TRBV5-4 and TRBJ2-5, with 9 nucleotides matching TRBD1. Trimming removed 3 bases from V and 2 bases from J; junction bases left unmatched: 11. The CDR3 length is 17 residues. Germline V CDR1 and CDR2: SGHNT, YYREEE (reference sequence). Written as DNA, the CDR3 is TGTGCCAGCAGCTGGGAGGGACAGGGAGGGAAGCAAGAGACCCAGTACTTC. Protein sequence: CASSWEGQGGKQETQYF. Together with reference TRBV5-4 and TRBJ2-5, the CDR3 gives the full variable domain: ETGVTQSPTHLIKTRGQQVTLRCSSQSGHNTVSWYQQALGQGPQFIFQYYREEENGRGNFPPRFSGLQFPNYSSELNVNALELDDSALYLCASSWEGQGGKQETQYFGPGTRLLVL.

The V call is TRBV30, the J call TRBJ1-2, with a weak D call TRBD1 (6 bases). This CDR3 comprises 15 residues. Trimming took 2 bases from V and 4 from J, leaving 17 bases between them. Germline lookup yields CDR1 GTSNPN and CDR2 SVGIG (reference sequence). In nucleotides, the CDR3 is TGTGCCTGGAGTCCGGACAGCGCAACGATCTATGGCTACACCTTC. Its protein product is CAWSPDSATIYGYTF.

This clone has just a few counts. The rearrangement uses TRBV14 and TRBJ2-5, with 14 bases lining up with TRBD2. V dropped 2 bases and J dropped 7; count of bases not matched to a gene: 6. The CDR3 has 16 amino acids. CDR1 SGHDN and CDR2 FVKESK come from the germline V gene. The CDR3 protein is CASSQRLAGGQTTQYF. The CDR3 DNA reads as TGTGCCAGCAGCCAACGACTAGCGGGAGGGCAAACGACCCAGTACTTC.

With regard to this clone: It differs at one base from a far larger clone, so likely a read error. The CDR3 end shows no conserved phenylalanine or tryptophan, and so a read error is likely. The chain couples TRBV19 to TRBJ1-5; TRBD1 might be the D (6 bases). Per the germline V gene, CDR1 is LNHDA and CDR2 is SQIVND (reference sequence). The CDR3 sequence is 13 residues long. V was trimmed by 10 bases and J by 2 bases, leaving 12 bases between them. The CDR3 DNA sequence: TGTGCCACAGACAGACAGGGCAATCAGCCCCAGCATTTG. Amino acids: CATDRQGNQPQHL.

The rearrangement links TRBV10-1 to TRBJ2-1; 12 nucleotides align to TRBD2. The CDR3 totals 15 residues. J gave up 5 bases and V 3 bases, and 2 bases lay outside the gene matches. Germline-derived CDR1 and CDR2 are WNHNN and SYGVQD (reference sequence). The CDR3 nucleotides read TGCGCCAGCAGTGAATGGACTAGCGGGAACAATGAGCAGTTCTTC. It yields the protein CASSEWTSGNNEQFF.

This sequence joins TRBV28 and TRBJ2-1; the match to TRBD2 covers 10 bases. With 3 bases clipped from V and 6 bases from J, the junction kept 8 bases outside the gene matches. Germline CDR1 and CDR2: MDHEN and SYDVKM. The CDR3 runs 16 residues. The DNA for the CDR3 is TGTGCCAGCAGTTTGCCTACTAGCGGGGCGCTCAATGAGCAGTTCTTC. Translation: CASSLPTSGALNEQFF.

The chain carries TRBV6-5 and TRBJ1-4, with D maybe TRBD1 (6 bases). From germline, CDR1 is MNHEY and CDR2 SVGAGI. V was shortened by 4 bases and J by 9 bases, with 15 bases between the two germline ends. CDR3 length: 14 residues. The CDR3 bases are TGTGCCAGCAGTTCAAACCAGGGGTTCCAAAAACTGTTTTTT. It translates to CASSSNQGFQKLFF.

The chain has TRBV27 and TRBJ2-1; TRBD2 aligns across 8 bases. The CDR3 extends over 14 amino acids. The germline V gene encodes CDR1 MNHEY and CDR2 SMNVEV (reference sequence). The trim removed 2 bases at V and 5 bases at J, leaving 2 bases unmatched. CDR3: CASSLGTSDNEQFF. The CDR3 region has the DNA TGTGCCAGCAGTTTAGGGACTAGTGACAATGAGCAGTTCTTC.

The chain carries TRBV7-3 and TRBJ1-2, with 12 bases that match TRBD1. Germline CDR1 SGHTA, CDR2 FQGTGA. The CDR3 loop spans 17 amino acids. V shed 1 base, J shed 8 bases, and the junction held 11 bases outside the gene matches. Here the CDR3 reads CASSLRVMGQGACGYTF. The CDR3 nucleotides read TGTGCCAGCAGCTTAAGGGTCATGGGACAGGGGGCATGCGGCTACACCTTC.

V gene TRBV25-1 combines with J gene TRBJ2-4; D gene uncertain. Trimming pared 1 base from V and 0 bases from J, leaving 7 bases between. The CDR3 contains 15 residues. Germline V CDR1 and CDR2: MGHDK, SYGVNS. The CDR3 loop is CASSESRIAKNIQYF. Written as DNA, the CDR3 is TGTGCCAGCAGTGAATCGAGAATAGCCAAAAACATTCAGTACTTC.

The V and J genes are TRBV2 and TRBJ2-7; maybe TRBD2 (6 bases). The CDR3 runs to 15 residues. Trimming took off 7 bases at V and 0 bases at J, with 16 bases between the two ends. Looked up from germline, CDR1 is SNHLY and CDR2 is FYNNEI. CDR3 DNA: TGTGCCAGCATCTCTCGCGGGGCCCTCTCCTACGAGCAGTACTTC. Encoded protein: CASISRGALSYEQYF. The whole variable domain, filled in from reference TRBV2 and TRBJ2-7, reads EPEVTQTPSHQVTQMGQEVILRCVPISNHLYFYWYRQILGQKVEFLVSFYNNEISEKSEIFDDQFSVERPDGSNFTLKIRSTKLEDSAMYFCASISRGALSYEQYFGPGTRLTVT.

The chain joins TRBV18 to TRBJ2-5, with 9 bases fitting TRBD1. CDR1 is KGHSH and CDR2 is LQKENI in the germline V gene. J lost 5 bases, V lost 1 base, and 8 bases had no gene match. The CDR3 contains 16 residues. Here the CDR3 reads CASSPRVGQGMETQYF. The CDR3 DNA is TGTGCCAGCTCACCACGTGTAGGACAGGGGATGGAGACCCAGTACTTC.

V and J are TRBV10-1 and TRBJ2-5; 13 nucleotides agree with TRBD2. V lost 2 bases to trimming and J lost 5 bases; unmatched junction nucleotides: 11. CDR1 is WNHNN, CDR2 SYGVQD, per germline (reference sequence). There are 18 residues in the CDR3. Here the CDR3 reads CASSEPRTSGGYRETQYF. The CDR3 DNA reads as TGCGCCAGCAGTGAGCCGCGGACTAGCGGGGGATATAGGGAGACCCAGTACTTC.